The subject of this entry is one T cell receptor beta chain. No antigen is known for it. Sequenced with the Oncomine TCR Beta short-read assay was DNA taken from cultured CD4+ T cells. TCRdb analysed the PCR reads with MiXCR anew, one entry per CDR3 protein. The table lists around 10,000 distinct CDR3 sequences, around 30% of them singletons, with more than 7% in the top ten. Treatment reported: approximately nine-day PBMC culture with coronavirus spike peptide pools or control peptides (ViraFEST assay). This sample is part of a study of vaccination and CD4 T cells after COVID-19. Study overall: From HCoV-229E, HCoV-OC43, HCoV-NL63 and SARS-CoV-2, overlapping spike peptides were used to stimulate the cells.

The TCR was taken from a human donor who had recovered from COVID-19. Sequencing was performed on CD4+ T cells from blood, cultured in vitro.

The CDR3 region is CASSTSPGADTQYF. The CDR3 DNA sequence: TGCGCCAGCAGTACTTCACCCGGGGCAGATACGCAGTATTTT. The chain carries TRBV4-3 and TRBJ2-3, with a tentative D call TRBD2 (5 bases). The CDR3 spans 14 residues. In germline, CDR1 is LGHNA, CDR2 YSLEER. Between the trimmed V and J ends, which lost 6 bases and 4 bases, there was a span of 14 bases.